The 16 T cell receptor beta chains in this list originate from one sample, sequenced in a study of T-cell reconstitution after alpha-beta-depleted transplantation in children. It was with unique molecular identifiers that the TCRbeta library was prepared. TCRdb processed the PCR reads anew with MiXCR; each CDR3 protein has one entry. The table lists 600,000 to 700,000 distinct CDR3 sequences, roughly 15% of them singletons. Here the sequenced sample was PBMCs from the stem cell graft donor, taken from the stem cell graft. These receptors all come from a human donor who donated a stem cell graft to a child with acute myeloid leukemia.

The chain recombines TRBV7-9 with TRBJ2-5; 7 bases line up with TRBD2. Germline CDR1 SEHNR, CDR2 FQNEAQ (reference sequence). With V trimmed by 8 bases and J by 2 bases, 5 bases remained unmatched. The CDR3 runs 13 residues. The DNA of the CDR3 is TGTGCCAGCTTGCGAGCGGGACAAGAGACCCAGTACTTC. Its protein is CASLRAGQETQYF.

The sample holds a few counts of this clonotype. The CDR3 spells CASSYRGLSSKNIQYF. CDR3 nucleotide sequence: TGTGCCAGCAGTTACAGGGGACTCTCATCCAAAAACATTCAGTACTTC. The rearrangement links TRBV7-2 to TRBJ2-4, with D possibly TRBD1 on 7 matching bases. CDR3 size: 16 residues. CDR1 is SGHTA and CDR2 is FQGNSA in the germline V gene. The V end lost 6 bases, the J end lost 2 bases, and 17 bases lay between the germline ends. Looking up the rest from reference TRBV7-2 and TRBJ2-4 gives the full variable domain: GAGVSQSPSNKVTEKGKDVELRCDPISGHTALYWYRQSLGQGLEFLIYFQGNSAPDKSGLPSDRFSAERTGGSVSTLTIQRTQQEDSAVYLCASSYRGLSSKNIQYFGAGTRLSVL.

CDR3 sequence (DNA): TGCGCCAGCAGCTTGTCGACTGGGGCCAACGTCCTGACTTTC. Protein sequence: CASSLSTGANVLTF. V usage is TRBV5-1 and J usage is TRBJ2-6; D is undetermined. The germline V gene encodes CDR1 SGHRS and CDR2 YFSETQ. The CDR3 sequence is 14 residues long. The ends were cut back, 1 base at V and 2 bases at J, with 4 bases in the middle. The full variable domain, its missing parts supplied by reference TRBV5-1 and TRBJ2-6, is KAGVTQTPRYLIKTRGQQVTLSCSPISGHRSVSWYQQTPGQGLQFLFEYFSETQRNKGNFPGRFSGRQFSNSRSEMNVSTLELGDSALYLCASSLSTGANVLTFGAGSRLTVL.

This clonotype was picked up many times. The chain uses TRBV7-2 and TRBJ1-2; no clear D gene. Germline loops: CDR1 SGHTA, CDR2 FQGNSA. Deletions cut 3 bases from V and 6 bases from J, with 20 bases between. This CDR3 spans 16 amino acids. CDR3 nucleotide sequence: TGTGCCAGCAGCTTGGGCGTGTTGGAGGGAAACCATGGCTACACCTTC. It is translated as CASSLGVLEGNHGYTF. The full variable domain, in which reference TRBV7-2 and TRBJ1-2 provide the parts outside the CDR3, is GAGVSQSPSNKVTEKGKDVELRCDPISGHTALYWYRQSLGQGLEFLIYFQGNSAPDKSGLPSDRFSAERTGGSVSTLTIQRTQQEDSAVYLCASSLGVLEGNHGYTFGSGTRLTVV.

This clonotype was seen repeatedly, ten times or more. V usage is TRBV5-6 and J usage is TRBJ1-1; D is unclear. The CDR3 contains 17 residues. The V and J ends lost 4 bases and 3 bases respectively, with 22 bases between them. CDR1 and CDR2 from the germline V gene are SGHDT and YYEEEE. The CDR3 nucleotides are TGTGCCAGCAGCCGCAGTGGCTACGGAATGATGGACACTGAAGCTTTCTTT. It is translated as CASSRSGYGMMDTEAFF. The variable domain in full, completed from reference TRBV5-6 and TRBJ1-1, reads DAGVTQSPTHLIKTRGQQVTLRCSPKSGHDTVSWYQQALGQGPQFIFQYYEEEERQRGNFPDRFSGHQFPNYSSELNVNALLLGDSALYLCASSRSGYGMMDTEAFFGQGTRLTVV.

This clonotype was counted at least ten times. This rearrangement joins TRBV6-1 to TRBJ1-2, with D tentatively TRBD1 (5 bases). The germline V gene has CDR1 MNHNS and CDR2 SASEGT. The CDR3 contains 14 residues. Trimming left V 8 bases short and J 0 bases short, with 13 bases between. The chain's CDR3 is CASLKGPANYGYTF. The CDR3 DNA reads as TGTGCCAGCCTGAAGGGGCCCGCTAACTATGGCTACACCTTC.

CDR3 loop: CASSLATGGVVDEQFF. The CDR3 coding sequence is TGTGCCAGCAGCTTAGCTACGGGGGGGGTAGTTGATGAGCAGTTCTTC. The rearrangement links TRBV7-9 to TRBJ2-1; 8 bases align to TRBD2. J was trimmed by 8 bases and V by 0 bases; bases with no gene match: 9. CDR1 and CDR2 (germline): SEHNR, FQNEAQ (reference sequence). The CDR3 contains 16 residues.

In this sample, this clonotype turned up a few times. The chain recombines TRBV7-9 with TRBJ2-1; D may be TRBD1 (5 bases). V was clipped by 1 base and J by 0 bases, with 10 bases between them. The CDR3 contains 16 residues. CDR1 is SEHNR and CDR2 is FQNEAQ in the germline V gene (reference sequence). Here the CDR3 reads CASSLELTGSYNEQFF. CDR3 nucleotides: TGTGCCAGCAGCTTAGAACTTACAGGCTCCTACAATGAGCAGTTCTTC. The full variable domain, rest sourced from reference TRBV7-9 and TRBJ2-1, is DTGVSQNPRHKITKRGQNVTFRCDPISEHNRLYWYRQTLGQGPEFLTYFQNEAQLEKSRLLSDRFSAERPKGSFSTLEIQRTEQGDSAMYLCASSLELTGSYNEQFFGPGTRLTVL.

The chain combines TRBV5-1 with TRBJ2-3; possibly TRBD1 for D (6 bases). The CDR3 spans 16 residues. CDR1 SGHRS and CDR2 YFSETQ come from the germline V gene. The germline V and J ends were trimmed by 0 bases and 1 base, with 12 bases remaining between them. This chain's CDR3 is CASSLGTALGTDTQYF. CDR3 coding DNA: TGCGCCAGCAGCTTGGGGACAGCTTTGGGCACAGATACGCAGTATTTT.

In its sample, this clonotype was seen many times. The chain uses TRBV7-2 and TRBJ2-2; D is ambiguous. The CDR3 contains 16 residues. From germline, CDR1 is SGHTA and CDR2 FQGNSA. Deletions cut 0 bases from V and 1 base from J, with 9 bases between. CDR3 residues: CASSLADPRNTGELFF. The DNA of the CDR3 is TGTGCCAGCAGCTTAGCGGACCCTAGGAACACCGGGGAGCTGTTTTTT.

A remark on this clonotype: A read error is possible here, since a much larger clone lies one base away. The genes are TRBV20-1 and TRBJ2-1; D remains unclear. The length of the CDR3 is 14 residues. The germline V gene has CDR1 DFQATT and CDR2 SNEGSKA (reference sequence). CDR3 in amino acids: CCARDQSVQLEQFF. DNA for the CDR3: TGCTGTGCTAGAGATCAGTCGGTCCAGCTAGAGCAGTTCTTC.

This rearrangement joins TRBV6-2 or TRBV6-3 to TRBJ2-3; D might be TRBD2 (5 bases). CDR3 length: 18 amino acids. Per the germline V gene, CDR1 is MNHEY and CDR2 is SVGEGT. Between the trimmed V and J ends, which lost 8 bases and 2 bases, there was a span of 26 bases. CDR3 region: CASVRGDNALLFTDTQYF. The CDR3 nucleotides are TGTGCCAGCGTTCGGGGAGACAATGCGCTATTATTCACAGATACGCAGTATTTT.

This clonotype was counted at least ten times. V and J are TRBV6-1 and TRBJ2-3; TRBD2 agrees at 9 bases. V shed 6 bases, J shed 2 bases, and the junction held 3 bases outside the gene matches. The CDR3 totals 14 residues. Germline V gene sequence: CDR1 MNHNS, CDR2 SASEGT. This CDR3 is CASRGLADTDTQYF. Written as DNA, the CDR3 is TGTGCCAGCAGGGGACTAGCAGACACAGATACGCAGTATTTT.

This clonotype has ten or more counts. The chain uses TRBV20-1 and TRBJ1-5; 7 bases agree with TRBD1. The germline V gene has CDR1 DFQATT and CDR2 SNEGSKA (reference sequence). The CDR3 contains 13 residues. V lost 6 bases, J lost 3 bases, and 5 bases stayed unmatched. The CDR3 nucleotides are TGCAGTGCGAGGGACAGATTCAATCAGCCCCAGCATTTT. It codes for CSARDRFNQPQHF.

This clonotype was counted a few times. CDR3 protein: CSGKMGNTEAFF. CDR3 sequence (DNA): TGCAGTGGTAAGATGGGGAACACTGAAGCTTTCTTT. The V gene is TRBV20-1, the J gene TRBJ1-1; D not resolved. Per germline, CDR1 DFQATT and CDR2 SNEGSKA (reference sequence). The CDR3 sequence is 12 residues long. The V gene lost 7 bases and the J gene lost 1 base, with 10 bases spanning the gap.

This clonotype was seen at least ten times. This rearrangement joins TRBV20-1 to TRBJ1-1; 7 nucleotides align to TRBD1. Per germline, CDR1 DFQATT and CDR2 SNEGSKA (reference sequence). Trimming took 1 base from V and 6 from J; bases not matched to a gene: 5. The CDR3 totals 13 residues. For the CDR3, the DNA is TGCAGTGCTAGAGTAGGGGGCAGGCCTGAAGCTTTCTTT. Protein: CSARVGGRPEAFF.